A single sample gave rise to the 13 T cell receptor beta chains below, sequenced in a study of glioma-infiltrating T cells. Using RNA template, CDR3s of TCR alpha and beta were amplified with iRepertoire arm-PCR. TCRdb re-called the multiplex PCR reads through MiXCR, storing one row per CDR3 protein. The sample yields almost 2,500 distinct CDR3 sequences, about 70% seen once. Sequencing was performed on glioma tissue, nonneoplastic brain tissue, or PBMCs (not recorded which). These receptors were taken from a human donor with low-grade glioma or glioblastoma, undergoing nonglioma brain surgery, or in good health (not recorded which).

This chain links TRBV13 with TRBJ1-1; D remains unclear. The germline V gene encodes CDR1 PRHDT and CDR2 FYEKMQ (reference sequence). The ends were cut back, 8 bases at V and 5 bases at J, with 15 bases in the middle. The CDR3 runs to 13 residues. CDR3 residues: CASLWITPTEAFF. CDR3 nucleotide sequence: TGTGCCAGCTTATGGATCACCCCAACTGAAGCTTTCTTT. Full variable domain (outside the CDR3, taken from reference TRBV13 and TRBJ1-1): AAGVIQSPRHLIKEKRETATLKCYPIPRHDTVYWYQQGPGQDPQFLISFYEKMQSDKGSIPDRFSAQQFSDYHSELNMSSLELGDSALYFCASLWITPTEAFFGQGTRLTVV.

This chain joins TRBV27 and TRBJ2-5; D perhaps matches TRBD2 (6 bases). The CDR3 length is 14 residues. CDR1 and CDR2 from the germline V gene are MNHEY and SMNVEV (reference sequence). Deletions cut 11 bases from V and 9 bases from J, with 25 bases between. The CDR3 nucleotides are TGTGCCTTCAGTCTCGACACTTTAGGGGAGGCCCAGTACTTC. Translated, it gives CAFSLDTLGEAQYF.

Note on this clonotype: At one of its ends the junction is not consistent with the germline gene, which may arise from a read error. The chain employs TRBV12-3 or TRBV12-4 and TRBJ1-1; TRBD1 agrees at 12 bases. The CDR3 is made up of 15 amino acids. In DNA, the CDR3 is TGTGCCAGCGGTACGACCGGGACAGGGGGCACCGAAGCCTTCTTT. Translating gives CASGTTGTGGTEAFF.

This clonotype occurred once. The CDR3 loop reads CASTLSGTSGGETQYF. CDR3 bases: TGTGCCAGCACTTTATCTGGGACTAGCGGGGGAGAGACCCAGTACTTC. The genes are TRBV25-1 and TRBJ2-5, with 14 bases fitting TRBD2. The V gene's germline CDR1 is MGHDK and CDR2 SYGVNS. The J segment lost 4 bases and the V segment lost 7 bases, leaving 8 bases of the junction unmatched. CDR3 size: 16 residues.

The rearrangement uses TRBV2 and TRBJ2-1; perhaps TRBD2 as D (7 bases). V lost 5 bases, J lost 0 bases, and 17 bases lay in between. CDR1 SNHLY and CDR2 FYNNEI come from the germline V gene. This CDR3 contains 17 residues. CDR3 amino acids: CASSSTTGGNSYNEQFF. The DNA for the CDR3 is TGTGCCAGCAGTTCTACGACGGGGGGCAACTCCTACAATGAGCAGTTCTTC.

This clonotype was observed a handful of times. The genes are TRBV6-2 or TRBV6-3 and TRBJ2-5; TRBD2 agrees at 12 bases. This CDR3 comprises 15 residues. With 5 bases clipped from V and 4 bases from J, the junction kept 5 bases outside the gene matches. CDR1 and CDR2 from the germline V gene are MNHEY and SVGEGT. CDR3 sequence (DNA): TGTGCCAGCAGTCTTTCGACTAGCGGGAGAGAGACCCAGTACTTC. Translation: CASSLSTSGRETQYF.

The J gene is TRBJ2-7, the V gene TRBV6-1, with 7 bases aligning to TRBD2. V gave up 7 bases and J gave up 7 bases; unmatched junction bases: 13. The CDR3 has 14 residues. Germline assignment: CDR1 MNHNS and CDR2 SASEGT. CDR3 in DNA: TGTGCCAGCACCAAAGGCGGGGGAGCCCATGAGCAGTACTTC. Its translation: CASTKGGGAHEQYF.

The chain employs TRBV7-2 and TRBJ2-7, with D hard to call. Trimming took 4 bases from V and 5 from J, leaving 12 bases between them. This CDR3 is 13 amino acids long. The germline CDR1 and CDR2 sequences are SGHTA and FQGNSA. The CDR3 DNA follows: TGTGCCAGCAGCTCGGAGATATACAACGAGCAGTACGTC. This sequence encodes CASSSEIYNEQYV.

Concerning this clonotype: At one boundary the junction diverges from the germline segment, which might be a read error. The chain combines TRBV2 with TRBJ1-2, with a weak D call TRBD1 (6 bases). This CDR3 region has 16 residues. Germline V gene data show CDR1 as SNHLY and CDR2 as FYNNEI. The CDR3 sequence is CASRFLFSGVGSGCTF. DNA for the CDR3: TGTGCCAGCAGGTTCCTCTTCTCAGGGGTAGGATCTGGCTGCACCTTC.

This clonotype is termed medium-sized (0.01 to 0.1%). V and J are TRBV12-3 or TRBV12-4 and TRBJ2-7; 11 nucleotides agree with TRBD1. V lost 6 bases, J lost 4 bases, and 14 bases stayed unmatched. The CDR3 extends over 17 amino acids. CDR3 in DNA: TGTGCCAGCAGCCCGGGACAGGGGGGTACAAAGCAGTACGAGCAGTACTTC. Amino acid sequence: CASSPGQGGTKQYEQYF.

With respect to this clonotype: One end of the junction fails to match germline, which may point to a read error. The chain recombines TRBV5-5 with TRBJ1-2; D possibly corresponds to TRBD1 (6 bases). This CDR3 comprises 13 residues. The V gene's germline CDR1 is SGHKS and CDR2 YYEKEE (reference sequence). CDR3 in DNA: TGTGCCAGTAGCTTGGACAGTAACTATGGATACAACTTC. Residues: CASSLDSNYGYNF.

The rearrangement uses TRBV7-9 and TRBJ2-4; weak D call: TRBD2 (5 bases). CDR3 length equals 16 residues. Trimming left V 6 bases short and J 3 bases short, with 18 bases between. CDR1 is SEHNR, CDR2 FQNEAQ, per germline (reference sequence). The CDR3 loop reads CASSPSGVEDKNIQYF. The CDR3 DNA reads TGTGCCAGCAGTCCCTCCGGGGTAGAGGACAAAAACATTCAGTACTTC.

The gene calls are TRBV27 and TRBJ2-1, with D perhaps assigned TRBD1 or TRBD2 (6 bases each). Trimming took off 9 bases at V and 0 bases at J, with 12 bases between the two ends. The CDR3 loop spans 14 amino acids. Germline-derived CDR1 and CDR2 are MNHEY and SMNVEV (reference sequence). CDR3 loop: CASLGGGSYNEQFF. The CDR3 bases are TGTGCCAGTTTAGGGGGAGGCTCCTACAATGAGCAGTTCTTC.